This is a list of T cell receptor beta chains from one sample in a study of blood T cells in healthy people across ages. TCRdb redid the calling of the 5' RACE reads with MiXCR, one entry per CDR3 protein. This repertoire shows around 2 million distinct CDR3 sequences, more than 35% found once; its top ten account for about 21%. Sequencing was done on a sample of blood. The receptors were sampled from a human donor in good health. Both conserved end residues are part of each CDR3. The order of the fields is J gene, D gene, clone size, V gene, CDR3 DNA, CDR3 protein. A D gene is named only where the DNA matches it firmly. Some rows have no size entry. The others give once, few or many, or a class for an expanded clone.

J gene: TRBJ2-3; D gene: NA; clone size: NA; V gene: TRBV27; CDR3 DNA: TGTGCCAGCAGTTTATTTCTTGACACAGATACGCAGTATTTT; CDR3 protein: CASSLFLDTDTQYF
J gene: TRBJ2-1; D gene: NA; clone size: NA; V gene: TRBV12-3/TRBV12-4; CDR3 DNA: TGTGCCAGCAGTCCTAGTTCCGCTAGCGTTGAGCAGTTCTTC; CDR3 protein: CASSPSSASVEQFF
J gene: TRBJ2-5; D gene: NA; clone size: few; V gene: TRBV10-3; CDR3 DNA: TGTGCCATCAATCGTGCTGGGAGGGAGACCCAGTACTTC; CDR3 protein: CAINRAGRETQYF
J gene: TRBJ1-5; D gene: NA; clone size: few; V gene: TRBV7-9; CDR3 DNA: TGTGCCAGCACCCCAGGAGGGGGTGGCAATCAGCCCCAGCATTTT; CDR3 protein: CASTPGGGGNQPQHF
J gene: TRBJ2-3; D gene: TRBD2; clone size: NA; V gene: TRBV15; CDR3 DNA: TGTGCCACCAGCGAGTATCCGGGACTAGCGGATTACACAGATACGCAGTATTTT; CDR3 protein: CATSEYPGLADYTDTQYF
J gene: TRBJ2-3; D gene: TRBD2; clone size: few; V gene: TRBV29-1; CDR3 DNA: TGCAGCGTTGGTTTAGCGGGGGGGCCAACAGATACGCAGTATTTT; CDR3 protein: CSVGLAGGPTDTQYF
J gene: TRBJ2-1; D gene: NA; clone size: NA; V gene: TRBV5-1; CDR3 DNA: TGCGCCAGGACCCTGAACAATGAGCAGTTCTTC; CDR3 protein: CARTLNNEQFF
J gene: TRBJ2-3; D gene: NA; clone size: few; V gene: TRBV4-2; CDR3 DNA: TGTGCCAGCAGCCAAGAAGGCGCAGCGGATACGCAGTATTTT; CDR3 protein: CASSQEGAADTQYF
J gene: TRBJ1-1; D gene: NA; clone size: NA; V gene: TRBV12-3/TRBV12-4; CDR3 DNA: TGTGCCAGCAGTAAGGAGGTTCTGGGTGAAGCTTTCTTT; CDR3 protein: CASSKEVLGEAFF
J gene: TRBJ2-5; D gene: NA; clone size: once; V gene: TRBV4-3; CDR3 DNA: TGCGCCAGCAGCCAGAGGGAAGGGCAATTAAATACTGCGACCCAGTACTTC; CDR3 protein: CASSQREGQLNTATQYF
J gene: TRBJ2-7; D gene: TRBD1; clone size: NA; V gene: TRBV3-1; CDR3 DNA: TGTGCCAGCAGCCAAGTGGGGACAGGGGGAGCGGACGAGCAGTACTTC; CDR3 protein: CASSQVGTGGADEQYF
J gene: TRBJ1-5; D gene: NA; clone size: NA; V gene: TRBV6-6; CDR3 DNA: TGTGCCAGCAGTTCCCTCGCGAGAGGGAATCAGCCCCAGCATTTT; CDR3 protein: CASSSLARGNQPQHF
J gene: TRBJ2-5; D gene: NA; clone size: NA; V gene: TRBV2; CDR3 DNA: TGTGCCAGCAGCATAGCCGAGCTGAAGACCCAGTACTTC; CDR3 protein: CASSIAELKTQYF
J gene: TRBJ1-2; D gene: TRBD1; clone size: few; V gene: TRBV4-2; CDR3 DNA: TGTGCCAGCAGCCAAGACCGGACAGGGACTGGCTACACCTTC; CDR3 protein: CASSQDRTGTGYTF
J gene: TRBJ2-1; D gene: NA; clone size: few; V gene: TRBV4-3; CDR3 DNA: TGCGCCAGCAGCCAAGAATGGGGGGCCTTTCGGAATGAGCAGTTCTTC; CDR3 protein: CASSQEWGAFRNEQFF
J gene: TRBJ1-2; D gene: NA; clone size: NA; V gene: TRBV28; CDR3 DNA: TGTGCCAGCAGTCTCACCGAGTGGGCGCTTAAAGGCGGGGGCTACACCTTC; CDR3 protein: CASSLTEWALKGGGYTF
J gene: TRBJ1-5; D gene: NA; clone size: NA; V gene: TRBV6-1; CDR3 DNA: TGTGCCAGCAGTGGCCAGGGCTATCAGCCCCAGCATTTT; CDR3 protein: CASSGQGYQPQHF
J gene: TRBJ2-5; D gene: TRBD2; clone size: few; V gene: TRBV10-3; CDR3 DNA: TGTGCCATCAGTGCCTCCGGGGGGGAGACCCAGTACTTC; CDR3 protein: CAISASGGETQYF
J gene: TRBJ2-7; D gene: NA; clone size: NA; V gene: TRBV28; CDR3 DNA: TGTGCCAGCAGGTGGACAGCCGCCTACTACGAGCAGTACTTC; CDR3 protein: CASRWTAAYYEQYF
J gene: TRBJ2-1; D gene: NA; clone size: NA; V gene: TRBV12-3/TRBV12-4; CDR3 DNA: TGTGCCAGCCTAATCGGGACGGCGCAGTTCTTC; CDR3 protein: CASLIGTAQFF
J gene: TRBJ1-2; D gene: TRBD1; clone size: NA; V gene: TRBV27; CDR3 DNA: TGTGCCAGCAGTCCGACAGGGGGCAAGGTTGGCTACACCTTC; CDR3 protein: CASSPTGGKVGYTF
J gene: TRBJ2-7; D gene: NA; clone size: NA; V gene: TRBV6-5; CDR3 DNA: TGTGCCAGCAGTTTACAGGCTAGCCTCTCCTACGAGCAGTACTTC; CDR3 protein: CASSLQASLSYEQYF
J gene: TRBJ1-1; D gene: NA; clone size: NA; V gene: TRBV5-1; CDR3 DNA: TGCGCCAGCAGCTTGGGGAGGAAGGATGAAGCTTTCTTT; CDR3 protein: CASSLGRKDEAFF
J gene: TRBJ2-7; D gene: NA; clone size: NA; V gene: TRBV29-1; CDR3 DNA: TGCAGCGTTGTAACTAGCTCCTACAATGAGCAGTACTTC; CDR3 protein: CSVVTSSYNEQYF
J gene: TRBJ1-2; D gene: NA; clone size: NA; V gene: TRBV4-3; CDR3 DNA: TGCGCCAGCAGCCAAGAAGGCAGCTTCTATGGCTACACCTTC; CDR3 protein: CASSQEGSFYGYTF
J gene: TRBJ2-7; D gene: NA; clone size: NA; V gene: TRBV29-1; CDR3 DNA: TGCAGCGTTGAAAGGGTTCTTGGCGAGCAGTACTTC; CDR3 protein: CSVERVLGEQYF
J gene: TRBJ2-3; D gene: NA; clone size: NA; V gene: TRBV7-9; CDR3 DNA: TGTGCCAGCAGCCAGCCGGGACTCCGCACAGATACGCAGTATTTT; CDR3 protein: CASSQPGLRTDTQYF
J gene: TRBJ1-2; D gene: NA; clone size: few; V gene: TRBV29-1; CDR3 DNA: TGCAGCGTGGCAGGGGAAACTAACTATGGCTACACCTTC; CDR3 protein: CSVAGETNYGYTF
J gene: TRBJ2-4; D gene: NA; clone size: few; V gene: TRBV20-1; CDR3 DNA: TGCAGTGCTAGAGTCGAGACAACGAACATTCAGTACTTC; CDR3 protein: CSARVETTNIQYF
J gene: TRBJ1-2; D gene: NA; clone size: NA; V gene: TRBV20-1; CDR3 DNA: TGCAGTGCTAGACGGATTGATAACTATGGCTACACCTTC; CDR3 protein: CSARRIDNYGYTF
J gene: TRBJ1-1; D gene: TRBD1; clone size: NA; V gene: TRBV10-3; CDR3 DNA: TGTGCCATCAGCGAAGATGGGACAGGGCACACTGAAGCTTTCTTT; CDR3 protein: CAISEDGTGHTEAFF
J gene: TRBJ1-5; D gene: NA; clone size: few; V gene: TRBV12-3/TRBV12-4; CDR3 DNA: TGTGCCAGCAGTTTAGCGATGGGGTTATGGCAGCCCCAGCATTTT; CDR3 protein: CASSLAMGLWQPQHF